One sample yielded the 3 T cell receptor beta chains listed below, sequenced in a study of T cells after yellow fever vaccination. TCRdb itself ran the 5' RACE reads through MiXCR, one entry per CDR3 protein. The top ten clones hold more than 15% of a sample with around 350,000 distinct CDR3 sequences, under 14% of them seen once. Sequenced material: PBMCs, taken on the day of the first yellow fever vaccination. These receptors were collected from a man between 18 and 35 years old who received the YFV17D yellow fever vaccine.

CDR3 in amino acids: CASSPGTLLKSSGNTIYF. The CDR3 DNA sequence: TGTGCCAGCAGCCCCGGGACACTCTTAAAAAGCTCTGGAAACACCATATATTTT. The rearrangement joins TRBV7-8 to TRBJ1-3; D possibly corresponds to TRBD1 (6 bases). CDR3 size: 18 residues. CDR1 and CDR2 (germline): SGHVS, FQNEAQ. Trimming took 5 bases from V and 0 from J, leaving 20 bases between them.

The chain employs TRBV2 and TRBJ2-2, with D unresolved. Trimming took off 4 bases at V and 6 bases at J, with 15 bases between the two ends. Germline lookup yields CDR1 SNHLY and CDR2 FYNNEI. The CDR3 runs to 15 residues. Written as DNA, the CDR3 is TGTGCCAGCAGTGGAGGCGTTCTTGACCCCGGGGAGCTGTTTTTT. It translates to CASSGGVLDPGELFF.

This clonotype was detected only a few times. CDR3 DNA: TGTGCCACCATTGCAGGCCCGAACACCGGGGAGCTGTTTTTT. Amino acids: CATIAGPNTGELFF. This sequence joins TRBV28 and TRBJ2-2; D gene uncertain. V lost 10 bases, J lost 0 bases, and 12 bases lay in between. CDR1 is MDHEN, CDR2 SYDVKM, per germline. This CDR3 is built from 14 residues.